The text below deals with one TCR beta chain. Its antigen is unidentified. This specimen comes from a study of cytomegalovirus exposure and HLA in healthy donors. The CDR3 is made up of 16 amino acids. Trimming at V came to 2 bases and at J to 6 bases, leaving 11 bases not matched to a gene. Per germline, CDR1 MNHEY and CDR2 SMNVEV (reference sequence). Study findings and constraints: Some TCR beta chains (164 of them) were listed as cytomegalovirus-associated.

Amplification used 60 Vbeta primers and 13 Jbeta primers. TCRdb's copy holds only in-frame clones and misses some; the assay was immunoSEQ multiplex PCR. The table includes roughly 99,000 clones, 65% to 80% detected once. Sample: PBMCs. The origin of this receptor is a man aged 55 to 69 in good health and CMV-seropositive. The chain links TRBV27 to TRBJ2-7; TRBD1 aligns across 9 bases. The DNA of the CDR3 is TGTGCCAGCAGTTTACGCCCCGGTGCGGACAGGGGCGAGCAGTACTTC. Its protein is CASSLRPGADRGEQYF.